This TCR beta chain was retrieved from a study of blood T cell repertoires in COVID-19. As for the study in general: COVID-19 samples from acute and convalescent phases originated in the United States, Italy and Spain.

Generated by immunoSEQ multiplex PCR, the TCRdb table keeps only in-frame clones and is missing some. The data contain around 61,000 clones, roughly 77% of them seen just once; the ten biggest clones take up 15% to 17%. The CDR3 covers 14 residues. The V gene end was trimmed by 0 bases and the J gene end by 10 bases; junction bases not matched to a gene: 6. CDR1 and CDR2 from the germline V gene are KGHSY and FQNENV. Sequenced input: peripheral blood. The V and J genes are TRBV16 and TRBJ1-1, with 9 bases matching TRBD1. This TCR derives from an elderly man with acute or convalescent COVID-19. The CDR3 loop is CASSQSRTGDGAFF. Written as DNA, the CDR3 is TGTGCCAGCAGCCAATCGAGGACAGGGGATGGAGCTTTCTTT.